This TCR beta chain was recovered during a study of cytomegalovirus exposure and HLA in healthy donors. Germline CDR1 is SGHRS and CDR2 is YFSETQ. V was clipped by 2 bases and J by 1 base, with 9 bases between them. This CDR3 is 15 amino acids long. It was with 60 Vbeta and 13 Jbeta primers that the PCR ran. The method was immunoSEQ multiplex PCR; TCRdb's version includes in-frame clones alone and lacks a portion of them. The sample holds approximately 210,000 clones, around four fifths seen once. Findings and limits, study-wide: Some segments of the V type, notably TRBV6-2 and TRBV6-3, were excluded as indistinguishable. In all likelihood, a cluster of highly shared sequence variants was a sequencing artifact.

The donors gave bone marrow, and they were healthy. This clone was seen a single time. The antigen is not known. This receptor was taken from a woman in her 50s in good health and CMV-seropositive. The chain is built from TRBV5-1 and TRBJ2-2; D uncertain. Material for sequencing was PBMCs. CDR3 nucleotide sequence: TGCGCCAGCAGCTTACCGGTTGTGAACACCGGGGAGCTGTTTTTT. This gives the protein CASSLPVVNTGELFF. Together with reference TRBV5-1 and TRBJ2-2, the CDR3 gives the full variable domain: KAGVTQTPRYLIKTRGQQVTLSCSPISGHRSVSWYQQTPGQGLQFLFEYFSETQRNKGNFPGRFSGRQFSNSRSEMNVSTLELGDSALYLCASSLPVVNTGELFFGEGSRLTVL.